This T cell receptor beta chain derives from a study of regulatory T cells in long-lasting Graves disease. Germline loops: CDR1 SGHTS, CDR2 YDEGEE. V was shortened by 0 bases and J by 4 bases, with 12 bases between the two germline ends. The CDR3 has 15 residues. Time point here: persistent/refractory GD, antithyroid drugs over 5 years with positive TRAb. From PBMCs, RNA was extracted and then used to make the TCR library. Study-level findings and limits: TRBV28 was favored in persistent disease, as were TRBJ1-2 and TRBJ2-5. New patients shared 800 to 1,000 public clonotypes, fewer than the approximately 2,500 shared by persistent patients.

This clonotype has a handful of counts. Its antigen remains unidentified. iRepertoire HTBI primers and Arm-PCR of CDR3 regions built TCR beta libraries. A single record per CDR3 protein comes from TCRdb applying MiXCR to the multiplex PCR reads. The profile shows approximately 440,000 distinct CDR3 sequences, 23% of them singletons. The sample here was peripheral blood mononuclear cells (PBMCs), taken when the disease was refractory, from a patient treated with antithyroid drugs. The V gene is TRBV5-8, the J gene TRBJ2-3; D is perhaps TRBD2 (6 bases). This TCR derives from a female donor with Graves disease. CDR3 coding DNA: TGTGCCAGCAGCTTGGATGGCGGGATTGCAGATACGCAGTATTTT. This encodes CASSLDGGIADTQYF.